The next 28 T cell receptor beta chains were all read from a single sample in a study of blood T cells in healthy people across ages (dated by TCRdb to the mid-2010s). To prepare the library, 5' RACE was applied. This sample was sequenced with an Illumina HiSeq 2500. A second PCR of 7 to 11 cycles was performed with a sample-barcoded 5' primer and a J-beta primer mix. The public reads were reprocessed in TCRdb via fastp at Q25 and MiXCR, keeping in-frame beta chains. Rows matching on CDR3 protein sequence are summarized as one entry with the most common DNA and genes. In this sample the table shows 600,000 to 1,000,000 distinct CDR3 sequences, around 25% of which occur a single time. The top ten clonotypes cover approximately 4% of the sample. These data are also associated with another study on T cells of mothers and their children.

The sequenced sample was blood. The receptor set was obtained from a boy aged 5-17 years in good health.

The chain carries TRBV28 and TRBJ2-5; TRBD2 aligns across 14 bases. Germline trimming cut 8 bases from V and 4 bases from J; bases unmatched to any gene: 9. CDR1 MDHEN and CDR2 SYDVKM come from the germline V gene. The CDR3 covers 16 residues. The CDR3 loop is CASRRTSGGTGETQYF. The DNA of the CDR3 is TGTGCCAGCCGGCGGACTAGCGGGGGGACTGGAGAGACCCAGTACTTC. The full variable domain, in which reference TRBV28 and TRBJ2-5 provide the parts outside the CDR3, is DVKVTQSSRYLVKRTGEKVFLECVQDMDHENMFWYRQDPGLGLRLIYFSYDVKMKEKGDIPEGYSVSREKKERFSLILESASTNQTSMYLCASRRTSGGTGETQYFGPGTRLLVL.

The genes are TRBV7-2 and TRBJ2-6; maybe TRBD2 (6 bases). Trimming stripped 5 bases from V and 0 bases from J, with 11 bases between. Germline V lookup: CDR1 SGHTA, CDR2 FQGNSA. The CDR3 length is 16 residues. CDR3 in DNA: TGTGCCAGCAGCGTAGGGACTCACTCTGGGGCCAACGTCCTGACTTTC. Protein: CASSVGTHSGANVLTF.

The V call is TRBV6-2 or TRBV6-3, the J call TRBJ2-2; TRBD1 matches 7 bases. CDR1 MNHEY and CDR2 SVGEGT come from the germline V gene. The CDR3 runs to 17 residues. The J segment lost 1 base and the V segment lost 2 bases, leaving 7 bases of the junction unmatched. This CDR3 is CASSYLRQGLNTGELFF. The DNA for the CDR3 is TGTGCCAGCAGTTACCTACGACAGGGCTTGAACACCGGGGAGCTGTTTTTT.

In this sample, this clonotype turned up a few times. This chain joins TRBV7-8 and TRBJ1-2; tentatively, D is TRBD1 (5 bases). Trimming cost V 0 bases and J 6 bases, with 11 bases left between them. This CDR3 is 14 amino acids long. From germline, CDR1 is SGHVS and CDR2 FQNEAQ. CDR3 amino acids: CASSLAWGVHGYTF. The CDR3 DNA sequence: TGTGCCAGCAGCTTAGCATGGGGGGTCCATGGCTACACCTTC.

This clonotype occurred many times. In DNA form, the CDR3 reads TGCGCCAGCAGCGGAACGACAGGGGAGGGTTCACCCCTCCACTTT. Its protein is CASSGTTGEGSPLHF. This sequence joins TRBV5-1 and TRBJ1-6; 8 bases are a match to TRBD1. The CDR3 loop spans 15 amino acids. The germline gives CDR1 SGHRS, CDR2 YFSETQ. With V trimmed by 4 bases and J by 9 bases, 9 bases remained unmatched.

The chain joins TRBV29-1 to TRBJ2-5; D may be TRBD2 (5 bases). CDR1 and CDR2 (germline): SQVTM, ANQGSEA. V was cut by 3 bases and J by 5 bases, with 13 bases left in between. The CDR3 totals 13 residues. CDR3 sequence reads: CSVDFGEEETQYF. The CDR3 DNA follows: TGCAGCGTTGATTTCGGGGAAGAGGAGACCCAGTACTTC.

The rearrangement uses TRBV20-1 and TRBJ1-5; D might be TRBD1 (6 bases). In germline, CDR1 is DFQATT, CDR2 SNEGSKA (reference sequence). This CDR3 region has 15 residues. Trimming cost V 3 bases and J 5 bases, with 17 bases left between them. The CDR3 region is CSASGRGGGDQPQHF. CDR3 in DNA: TGCAGTGCTAGCGGCAGGGGCGGGGGTGATCAGCCCCAGCATTTT.

This CDR3 reads CSASGSPYEQYF. In DNA form, the CDR3 reads TGCAGTGCTAGCGGGAGCCCCTACGAGCAGTACTTC. The gene calls are TRBV20-1 and TRBJ2-1; D is possibly TRBD2 (6 bases). The J call may be faulty, since TRBJ2-7 better matches the DNA end. Germline values: CDR1 DFQATT, CDR2 SNEGSKA (reference sequence). This CDR3 contains 12 residues.

This clonotype occurred a few times. The genes are TRBV13 and TRBJ2-5, with D perhaps matching TRBD1 (5 bases). V was clipped by 3 bases and J by 2 bases, with 13 bases between them. There are 15 residues in the CDR3. Germline V gene lookup returns CDR1 PRHDT and CDR2 FYEKMQ (reference sequence). This CDR3 reads CASSFGQVRQETQYF. CDR3 DNA sequence: TGTGCCAGCAGCTTCGGACAAGTCAGACAAGAGACCCAGTACTTC.

This clonotype was seen a few times. The genes are TRBV4-2 and TRBJ1-2; unclear D gene. The CDR3 spans 15 residues. Deletions cut 3 bases from V and 2 bases from J, with 13 bases between. Germline CDR1 LGHNA, CDR2 YNFKEQ. The CDR3 DNA reads TGTGCCAGCAGCCAGACCGGTTCTTTCAACTATGGCTACACCTTC. This gives the protein CASSQTGSFNYGYTF.

This clonotype was counted between two and nine times. The chain uses TRBV7-9 and TRBJ1-4, with a tentative D call TRBD1 (5 bases). The CDR3 is 15 residues long. The germline CDR1 and CDR2 sequences are SEHNR and FQNEAQ (reference sequence). The V end lost 1 base, the J end lost 6 bases, and 12 bases lay between the germline ends. CDR3 residues: CASSLDGTSDEKLFF. The CDR3 region has the DNA TGTGCCAGCAGCTTAGATGGGACGTCGGATGAAAAACTGTTTTTT. The full variable domain, rest sourced from reference TRBV7-9 and TRBJ1-4, is DTGVSQNPRHKITKRGQNVTFRCDPISEHNRLYWYRQTLGQGPEFLTYFQNEAQLEKSRLLSDRFSAERPKGSFSTLEIQRTEQGDSAMYLCASSLDGTSDEKLFFGSGTQLSVL.

The V and J genes are TRBV6-5 and TRBJ1-4; no reliable D call. Germline V gene lookup returns CDR1 MNHEY and CDR2 SVGAGI. The CDR3 runs to 16 residues. Trimming shortened V by 3 bases and J by 2 bases, and 13 bases separated the two germline ends. CDR3 in amino acids: CASSYAGPGTNEKLFF. CDR3 nucleotides: TGTGCCAGCAGTTATGCCGGGCCGGGGACTAATGAAAAACTGTTTTTT.

The gene calls are TRBV16 and TRBJ2-5; D is perhaps TRBD1 (6 bases). The DNA end lines up better with TRBJ2-7; the J call may be wrong. The CDR3 runs to 16 residues. Looked up from germline, CDR1 is KGHSY and CDR2 is FQNENV. CDR3 sequence: CASSQNLPLTGYEQYF. CDR3 coding DNA: TGTGCCAGCAGCCAAAATCTCCCCTTAACAGGGTACGAGCAGTACTTC.

This clonotype appeared a few times. The chain carries TRBV12-3 or TRBV12-4 and TRBJ2-2, with 8 bases lining up with TRBD2. This CDR3 comprises 12 residues. V shed 10 bases, J shed 5 bases, and the junction held 3 bases outside the gene matches. The CDR3, as DNA: TGTGCCATAGGCGGGGGGACCGGGGAGCTGTTTTTT. Translating it yields CAIGGGTGELFF.

This clonotype was found a few times. This rearrangement joins TRBV15 to TRBJ2-1; TRBD2 aligns across 13 bases. CDR1 and CDR2 (germline): LNHNV, YYDKDF (reference sequence). Losses at the gene ends were 2 bases for V and 5 bases for J; bases not matched to a gene: 3. The CDR3 runs 16 residues. CDR3 bases: TGTGCCACCAGCAGATATGGACTAGCGGGAGACAATGAGCAGTTCTTC. Translation gives CATSRYGLAGDNEQFF.

This rearrangement joins TRBV15 to TRBJ2-7; 14 bases are a match to TRBD2. The CDR3 is 18 residues long. V lost 1 base and J lost 3; bases outside the gene matches: 8. Germline V gene sequence: CDR1 LNHNV, CDR2 YYDKDF (reference sequence). The CDR3 region has the DNA TGTGCCACCAGCAGAGTTACTTCGGGACTAGCGGGAGACTACGAGCAGTACTTC. As protein: CATSRVTSGLAGDYEQYF.

The gene calls are TRBV6-2 or TRBV6-3 and TRBJ1-6, with D uncertain. The CDR3 extends over 15 amino acids. Trimming pared 2 bases from V and 8 bases from J, leaving 13 bases between. CDR1 is MNHEY and CDR2 is SVGEGT in the germline V gene. The CDR3 protein is CASSYNGPHYSPLHF. CDR3 nucleotide sequence: TGTGCCAGCAGTTACAACGGACCTCACTATTCACCCCTCCACTTT.

The CDR3 DNA follows: TGTGCCAGCAGCCCTCCAGGACGCAACTATGGCTACACCTTC. Translated, it gives CASSPPGRNYGYTF. The chain recombines TRBV9 with TRBJ1-2; D gene ambiguous. V dropped 4 bases and J dropped 2 bases, with 12 bases sitting between them. Germline CDR1 is SGDLS and CDR2 is YYNGEE. The length of the CDR3 is 14 residues.

This clonotype was recorded a few times. This chain connects TRBV18 to TRBJ2-5, with TRBD1 identical over 9 bases. CDR1 is KGHSH and CDR2 is LQKENI in the germline V gene. The J segment lost 3 bases and the V segment lost 5 bases, leaving 4 bases of the junction unmatched. CDR3 size: 14 residues. CDR3 sequence (DNA): TGTGCCAGCTCATTAAGGGACAGGGAAGAGACCCAGTACTTC. This encodes CASSLRDREETQYF.

This clonotype has a handful of counts. This chain connects TRBV6-2 or TRBV6-3 to TRBJ2-1, with 7 nucleotides matching TRBD2. J lost 1 base, V lost 5 bases, and 8 bases had no gene match. This CDR3 is built from 16 residues. The V gene's germline CDR1 is MNHEY and CDR2 SVGEGT. The CDR3 loop reads CASSIRISGSYNEQFF. CDR3 nucleotides: TGTGCCAGCAGTATAAGGATTAGCGGGTCCTACAATGAGCAGTTCTTC.

V is TRBV9 and J is TRBJ2-5, with D perhaps TRBD2 (5 bases). The J call may be faulty, since TRBJ2-7 better matches the DNA end. The CDR3 is 16 amino acids. CDR1 SGDLS and CDR2 YYNGEE come from the germline V gene. The CDR3 spells CASSVGPAADLYEQYF. The CDR3 DNA reads as TGTGCCAGCAGCGTAGGACCAGCGGCTGATCTGTACGAGCAGTACTTC.

A few counts support this clonotype. DNA for the CDR3: TGTGCCAGCAGTCCGCGGGGGCATTCTAATGAAAAACTGTTTTTT. It codes for CASSPRGHSNEKLFF. The V and J genes are TRBV27 and TRBJ1-4; a possible D gene is TRBD1 (6 bases). CDR3 length: 15 residues. CDR1 and CDR2 from the germline V gene are MNHEY and SMNVEV (reference sequence). V was cut by 5 bases and J by 3 bases, with 13 bases left in between.

The chain carries TRBV12-3 or TRBV12-4 and TRBJ2-7; 9 bases line up with TRBD1. Trimming at V came to 6 bases and at J to 1 base, leaving 4 bases not matched to a gene. CDR3 size: 14 residues. Here the CDR3 reads CASRRQGGSYEQYF. As DNA, the CDR3 is TGTGCCAGCAGGAGACAGGGGGGATCCTACGAGCAGTACTTC.

This clonotype has a handful of counts. This rearrangement joins TRBV20-1 to TRBJ2-7; 9 bases agree with TRBD1. The germline V gene encodes CDR1 DFQATT and CDR2 SNEGSKA (reference sequence). The CDR3 consists of 13 residues. J gave up 4 bases and V 5 bases, and 6 bases lay outside the gene matches. CDR3 amino acids: CSAARDRDYEQYF. CDR3 DNA: TGCAGTGCTGCCCGGGACAGGGATTACGAGCAGTACTTC.

The sample holds a few counts of this clonotype. J is TRBJ1-2 and V is TRBV5-5; D gene uncertain. This CDR3 comprises 14 residues. Trimming took off 4 bases at V and 4 bases at J, with 14 bases between the two ends. CDR1 and CDR2 (germline): SGHKS, YYEKEE (reference sequence). The CDR3 nucleotides read TGTGCCAGCAGCGACTGGAGGGTTTCCTATGGCTACACCTTC. Encoded protein: CASSDWRVSYGYTF.

This clonotype came up a few times. In this CDR3 the conserved last residue, phenylalanine or tryptophan, is missing, so a read error is likely. The V gene is TRBV27, the J gene TRBJ2-4; 7 nucleotides line up with TRBD2. Per germline, CDR1 MNHEY and CDR2 SMNVEV (reference sequence). This CDR3 has 13 amino acids. The V and J ends lost 6 bases and 3 bases, in that order; junction bases with no gene match: 2. CDR3 loop: CASRPSGKNIQYL. The CDR3 coding sequence is TGTGCCAGCAGACCTAGCGGCAAAAACATTCAGTACCTC.

V and J are TRBV4-1 and TRBJ2-4; 7 bases match TRBD1. Germline CDR1 and CDR2: MGHRA and YSYEKL. With V trimmed by 6 bases and J by 5 bases, 4 bases remained unmatched. The CDR3 extends over 13 amino acids. The CDR3 DNA is TGCGCCAGCAGACCTACAGGGGAAAACATTCAGTACTTC. It is translated as CASRPTGENIQYF.

V usage is TRBV27 and J usage is TRBJ2-5; perhaps TRBD2 as D (6 bases). The closer fit of TRBJ2-1 to the DNA end suggests the J call may be wrong. CDR1 is MNHEY and CDR2 is SMNVEV in the germline V gene (reference sequence). CDR3 size: 14 residues. The CDR3: CASSFLLAYNEQFF. The CDR3, as DNA: TGTGCCAGCAGTTTTCTACTAGCTTATAATGAGCAGTTCTTC.